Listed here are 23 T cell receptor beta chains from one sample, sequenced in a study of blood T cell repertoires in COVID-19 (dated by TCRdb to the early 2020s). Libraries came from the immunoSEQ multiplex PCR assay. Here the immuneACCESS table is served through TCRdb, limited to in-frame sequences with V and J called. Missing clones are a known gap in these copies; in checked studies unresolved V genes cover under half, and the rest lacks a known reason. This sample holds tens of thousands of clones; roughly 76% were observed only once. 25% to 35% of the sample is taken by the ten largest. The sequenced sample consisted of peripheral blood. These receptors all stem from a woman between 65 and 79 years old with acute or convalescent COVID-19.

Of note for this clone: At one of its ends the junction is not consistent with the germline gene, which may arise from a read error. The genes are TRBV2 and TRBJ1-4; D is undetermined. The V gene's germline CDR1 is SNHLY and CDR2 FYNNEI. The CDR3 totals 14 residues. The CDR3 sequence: CASSEGRGNEKLFF. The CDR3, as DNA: TGTGCCAGCAGCGAAGGGAGAGGTAATGAAAAACTGTTTTTT.

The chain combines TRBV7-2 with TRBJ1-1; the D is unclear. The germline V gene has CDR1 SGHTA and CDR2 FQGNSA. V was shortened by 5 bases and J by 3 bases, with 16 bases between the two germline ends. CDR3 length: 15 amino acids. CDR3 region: CASSNGRAYDTEAFF. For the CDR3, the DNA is TGTGCCAGCAGCAATGGGAGGGCCTACGACACTGAAGCTTTCTTT.

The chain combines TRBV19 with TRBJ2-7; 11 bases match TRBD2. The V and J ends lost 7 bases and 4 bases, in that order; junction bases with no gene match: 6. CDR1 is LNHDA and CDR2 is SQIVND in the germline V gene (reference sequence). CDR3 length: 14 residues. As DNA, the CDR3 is TGTGCCAGTACTACCGGGACTAGCGGATACGAGCAGTACTTC. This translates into CASTTGTSGYEQYF.

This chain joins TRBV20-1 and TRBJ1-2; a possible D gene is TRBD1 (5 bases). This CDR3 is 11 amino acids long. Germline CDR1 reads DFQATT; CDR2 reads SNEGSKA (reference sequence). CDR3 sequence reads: CRAGTDYGYTF. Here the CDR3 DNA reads TGCAGAGCGGGGACGGACTATGGCTACACCTTC.

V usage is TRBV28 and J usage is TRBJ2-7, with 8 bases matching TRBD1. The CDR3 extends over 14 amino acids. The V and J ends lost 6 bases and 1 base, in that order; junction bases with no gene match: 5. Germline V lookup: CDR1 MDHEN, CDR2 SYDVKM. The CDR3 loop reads CASSQTGESYEQYF. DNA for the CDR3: TGTGCCAGCAGCCAGACAGGGGAATCCTACGAGCAGTACTTC.

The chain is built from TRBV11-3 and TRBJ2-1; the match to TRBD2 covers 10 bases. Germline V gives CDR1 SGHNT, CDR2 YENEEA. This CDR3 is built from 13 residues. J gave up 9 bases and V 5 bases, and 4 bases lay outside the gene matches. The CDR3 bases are TGTGCCAGCAGCATCCTAGCGGGAGCTGAGCAGTTCTTC. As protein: CASSILAGAEQFF.

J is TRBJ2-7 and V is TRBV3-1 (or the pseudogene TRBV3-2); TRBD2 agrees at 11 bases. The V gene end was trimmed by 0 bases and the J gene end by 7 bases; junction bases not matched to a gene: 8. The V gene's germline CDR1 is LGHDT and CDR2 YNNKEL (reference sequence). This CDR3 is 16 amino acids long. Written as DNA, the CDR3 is TGTGCCAGCAGCCAAGATCTTAGCGGGGGGGCTCGGGAGCAGTACTTC. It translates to CASSQDLSGGAREQYF.

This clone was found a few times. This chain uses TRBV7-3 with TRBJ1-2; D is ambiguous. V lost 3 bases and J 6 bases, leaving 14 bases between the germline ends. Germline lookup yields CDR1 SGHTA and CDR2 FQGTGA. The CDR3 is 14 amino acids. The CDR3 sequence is CASSFNVAADGYTF. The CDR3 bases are TGTGCCAGCAGCTTTAACGTAGCGGCGGATGGCTACACCTTC.

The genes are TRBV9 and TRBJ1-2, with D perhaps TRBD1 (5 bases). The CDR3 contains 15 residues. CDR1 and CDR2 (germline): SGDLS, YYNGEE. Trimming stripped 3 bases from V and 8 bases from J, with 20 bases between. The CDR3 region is CASSEGGGSLRGYTF. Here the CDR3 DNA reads TGTGCCAGCAGCGAGGGCGGGGGATCTCTACGAGGCTACACCTTC.

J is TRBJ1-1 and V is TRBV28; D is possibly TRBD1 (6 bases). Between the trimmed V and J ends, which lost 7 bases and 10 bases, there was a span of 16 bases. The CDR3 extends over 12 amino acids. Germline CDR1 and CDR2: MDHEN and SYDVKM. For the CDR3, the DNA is TGTGCCAGCACTCGACAGGCCTTGGCAGCTTTCTTT. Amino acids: CASTRQALAAFF.

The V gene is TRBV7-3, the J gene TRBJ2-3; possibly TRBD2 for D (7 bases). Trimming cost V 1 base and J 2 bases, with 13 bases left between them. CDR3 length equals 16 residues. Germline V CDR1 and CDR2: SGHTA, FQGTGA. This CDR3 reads CASSLNGGGHTDTQYF. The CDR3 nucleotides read TGTGCCAGCAGCTTAAACGGCGGGGGCCACACAGATACGCAGTATTTT.

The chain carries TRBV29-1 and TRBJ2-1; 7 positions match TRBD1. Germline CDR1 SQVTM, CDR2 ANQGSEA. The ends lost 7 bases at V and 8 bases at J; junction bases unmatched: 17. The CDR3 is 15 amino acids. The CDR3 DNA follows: TGCAGCGCCTTCAGTAGACAGGGATTCTTGGATGAGCAGTTCTTC. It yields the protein CSAFSRQGFLDEQFF.

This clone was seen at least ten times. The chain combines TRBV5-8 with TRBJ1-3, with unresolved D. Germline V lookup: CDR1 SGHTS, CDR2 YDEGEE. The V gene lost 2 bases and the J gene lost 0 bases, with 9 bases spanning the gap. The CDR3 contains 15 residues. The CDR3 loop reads CASSFYTSSGNTIYF. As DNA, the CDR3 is TGTGCCAGCAGCTTTTACACCAGCTCTGGAAACACCATATATTTT.

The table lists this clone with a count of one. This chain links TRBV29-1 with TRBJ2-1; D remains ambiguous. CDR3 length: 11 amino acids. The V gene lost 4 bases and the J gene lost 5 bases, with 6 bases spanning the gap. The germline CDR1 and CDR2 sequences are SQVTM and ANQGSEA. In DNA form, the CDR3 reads TGCAGCGTTGGGGCCGACAATGAGCAGTTCTTC. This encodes CSVGADNEQFF.

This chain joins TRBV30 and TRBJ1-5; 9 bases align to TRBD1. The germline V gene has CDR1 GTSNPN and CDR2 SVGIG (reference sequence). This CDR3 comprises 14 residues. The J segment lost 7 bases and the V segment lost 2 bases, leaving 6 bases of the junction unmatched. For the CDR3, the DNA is TGTGCCTGGAGTCCGGGACAGGGTTGGCAGCCCCAGCATTTT. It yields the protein CAWSPGQGWQPQHF. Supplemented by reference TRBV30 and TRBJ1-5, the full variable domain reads SQTIHQWPATLVQPVGSPLSLECTVEGTSNPNLYWYRQAAGRGLQLLFYSVGIGQISSEVPQNLSASRPQDRQFILSSKKLLLSDSGFYLCAWSPGQGWQPQHFGDGTRLSIL.

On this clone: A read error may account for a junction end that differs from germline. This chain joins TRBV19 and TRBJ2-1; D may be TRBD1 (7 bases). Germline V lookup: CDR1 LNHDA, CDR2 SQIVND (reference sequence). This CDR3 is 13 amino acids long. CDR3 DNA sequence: TGTGCCAGTAGTTTAGACAGGGACTATGAGCAGTTCTTC. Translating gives CASSLDRDYEQFF.

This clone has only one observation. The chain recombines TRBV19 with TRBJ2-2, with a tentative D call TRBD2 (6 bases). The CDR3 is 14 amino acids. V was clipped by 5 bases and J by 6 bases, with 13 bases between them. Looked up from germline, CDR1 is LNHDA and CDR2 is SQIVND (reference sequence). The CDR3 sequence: CASSPGGGSGELFF. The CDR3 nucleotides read TGTGCCAGTAGTCCCGGAGGAGGGTCCGGGGAGCTGTTTTTT. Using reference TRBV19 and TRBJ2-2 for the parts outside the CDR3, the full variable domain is DGGITQSPKYLFRKEGQNVTLSCEQNLNHDAMYWYRQDPGQGLRLIYYSQIVNDFQKGDIAEGYSVSREKKESFPLTVTSAQKNPTAFYLCASSPGGGSGELFFGEGSRLTVL.

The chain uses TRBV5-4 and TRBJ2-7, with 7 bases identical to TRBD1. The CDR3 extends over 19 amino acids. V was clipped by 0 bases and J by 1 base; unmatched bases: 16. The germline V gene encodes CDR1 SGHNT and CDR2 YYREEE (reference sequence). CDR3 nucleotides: TGTGCCAGCAGCTTGGATCAGGGGGATTTCCTATGGGGGTCCTACGAGCAGTACTTC. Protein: CASSLDQGDFLWGSYEQYF.

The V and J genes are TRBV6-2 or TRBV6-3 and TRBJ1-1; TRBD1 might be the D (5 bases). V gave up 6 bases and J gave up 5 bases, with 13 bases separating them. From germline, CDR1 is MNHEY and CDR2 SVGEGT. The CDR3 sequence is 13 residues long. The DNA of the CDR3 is TGTGCCAGCAGCCTCCGACGGGGGACTGAAGCTTTCTTT. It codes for CASSLRRGTEAFF.

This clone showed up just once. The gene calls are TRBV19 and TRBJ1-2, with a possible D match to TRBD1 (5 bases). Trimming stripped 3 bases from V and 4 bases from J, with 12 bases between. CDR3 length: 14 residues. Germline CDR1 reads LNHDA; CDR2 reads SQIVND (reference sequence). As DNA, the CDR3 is TGTGCCAGTAGTATCGGGGGGTTCGTCTATGGCTACACCTTC. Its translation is CASSIGGFVYGYTF.

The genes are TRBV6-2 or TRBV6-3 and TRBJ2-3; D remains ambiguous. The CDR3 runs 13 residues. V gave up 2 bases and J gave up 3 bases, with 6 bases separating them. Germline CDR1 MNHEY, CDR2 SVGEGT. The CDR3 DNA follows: TGTGCCAGCAGTTACCCGACAACAGATACGCAGTATTTT. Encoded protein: CASSYPTTDTQYF.

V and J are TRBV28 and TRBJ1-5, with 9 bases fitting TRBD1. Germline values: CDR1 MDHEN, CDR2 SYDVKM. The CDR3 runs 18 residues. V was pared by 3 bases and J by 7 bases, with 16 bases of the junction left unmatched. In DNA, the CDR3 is TGTGCCAGCAGTTTGTATACCGCCGGGACAGGGTCCTACCAGCCCCAGCATTTT. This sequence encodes CASSLYTAGTGSYQPQHF. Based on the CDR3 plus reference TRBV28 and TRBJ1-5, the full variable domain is DVKVTQSSRYLVKRTGEKVFLECVQDMDHENMFWYRQDPGLGLRLIYFSYDVKMKEKGDIPEGYSVSREKKERFSLILESASTNQTSMYLCASSLYTAGTGSYQPQHFGDGTRLSIL.

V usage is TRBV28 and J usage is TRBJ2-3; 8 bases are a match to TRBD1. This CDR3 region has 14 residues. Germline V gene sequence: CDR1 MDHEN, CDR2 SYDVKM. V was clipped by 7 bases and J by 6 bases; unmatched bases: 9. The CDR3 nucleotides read TGTGCCAGCACCACGACAGGGGCCGGCGATACGCAGTATTTT. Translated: CASTTTGAGDTQYF.